Reported below is one T cell receptor (beta chain). This sample stems from a study of neoadjuvant anti-PD-1 for oral cavity cancer. Generated by immunoSEQ multiplex PCR, the TCRdb table keeps only in-frame clones and is missing some. This table has around 12,000 clones, 65% to 75% appearing once. Germline V CDR1 and CDR2: MNHNS, SASEGT. Deletions cut 6 bases from V and 2 bases from J, with 7 bases between. CDR3 length equals 12 residues. The V and J genes are TRBV6-1 and TRBJ1-2; no definite D call. Sequences were derived from PBMCs, sampled before nivolumab (anti-PD-1) treatment. The sequence came from a person aged 35-80 years with oral cavity squamous cell carcinoma. The CDR3 region is CASRTLNYGYTF. CDR3 nucleotide sequence: TGTGCCAGCAGGACACTGAACTATGGCTACACCTTC.